This entry describes one TCR beta chain. The target antigen is unknown. This CDR3 is 15 amino acids long. The V gene lost 5 bases and the J gene lost 3 bases, with 14 bases spanning the gap. CDR1 and CDR2 (germline): MGHDK, SYGVNS. TCRdb independently ran MiXCR on the reads; one entry per CDR3 protein. Of roughly 500,000 distinct CDR3 sequences listed, roughly a third are singletons. This sample is drawn from a study of T cell repertoires in cytomegalovirus infection. At the level of the study: CMV infection together with matching HLA type was indicated by public TCR beta signatures. Findings and limits, study-wide: It was HLA-C-restricted CMV-specific TCR beta clonotypes that dominated the response ex vivo.

The chain employs TRBV25-1 and TRBJ1-5, with TRBD1 as a possible D gene (5 bases). Sequenced here: cultured PBMCs, sampled from culture after CMV antigen stimulation. The TCR comes from a human donor in good health (CMV status not recorded). Some clones in this sample may be carry-over from other donors' samples. The CDR3, as DNA: TGTGCCAGCAGTTCTACGACAGACTTCAATCAGCCCCAGCATTTT. Residues: CASSSTTDFNQPQHF. The full variable domain, completed using reference TRBV25-1 and TRBJ1-5, is EADIYQTPRYLVIGTGKKITLECSQTMGHDKMYWYQQDPGMELHLIHYSYGVNSTEKGDLSSESTVSRIRTEHFPLTLESARPSHTSQYLCASSSTTDFNQPQHFGDGTRLSIL.